A single sample gave rise to the 16 T cell receptor beta chains below, sequenced in a study of cytomegalovirus exposure and HLA in healthy donors. PCR used 60 Vbeta primers and 13 Jbeta primers. Sequencing used immunoSEQ multiplex PCR; TCRdb keeps in-frame clones, though not all of them. The sample lists about 140,000 clones; roughly 79% were seen once. The sequenced material came from PBMCs. All receptors derive from a man aged 25 to 40 in good health and CMV-seropositive.

V usage is TRBV5-1 and J usage is TRBJ2-7; a weak D match, TRBD1 (6 bases). Germline lookup yields CDR1 SGHRS and CDR2 YFSETQ. V was shortened by 3 bases and J by 5 bases, with 12 bases between the two germline ends. This CDR3 contains 13 residues. The CDR3 spells CASSWTVRDEQYF. CDR3 coding DNA: TGCGCCAGCAGCTGGACAGTTAGGGACGAGCAGTACTTC.

V usage is TRBV29-1 and J usage is TRBJ2-7, with 11 bases identical to TRBD1. The CDR3 consists of 13 residues. The germline V gene has CDR1 SQVTM and CDR2 ANQGSEA. After removal of 1 base from V and 6 bases from J, the junction contained 2 bases not matched to a gene. CDR3: CSVEGTGGSEQYF. CDR3 nucleotides: TGCAGCGTTGAAGGGACAGGGGGCTCCGAGCAGTACTTC.

This chain joins TRBV4-2 and TRBJ2-1; 11 nucleotides align to TRBD2. Trimming cost V 5 bases and J 9 bases; bases outside gene matches: 9. Per the germline V gene, CDR1 is LGHNA and CDR2 is YNFKEQ. The length of the CDR3 is 15 residues. The CDR3 DNA reads TGTGCCAGCAGCGGTCGACTAGCGGGGATGGGTGAGCAGTTCTTC. This codes for CASSGRLAGMGEQFF.

This sequence joins TRBV6-1 and TRBJ2-1; 8 bases line up with TRBD1. This CDR3 is 15 amino acids long. V shed 10 bases, J shed 8 bases, and the junction held 16 bases outside the gene matches. CDR1 MNHNS and CDR2 SASEGT come from the germline V gene. The CDR3 DNA reads TGTGCCACCGAAGGGGTTCAGGGGGCTTTGGATGAGCAGTTCTTC. As protein: CATEGVQGALDEQFF.

V is TRBV19 and J is TRBJ1-2, with D uncertain. The V end was cut by 3 bases, the J end by 1 base, with 12 bases between. This CDR3 spans 15 amino acids. Germline CDR1 reads LNHDA; CDR2 reads SQIVND (reference sequence). CDR3 region: CASSILGEGNYGYTF. In DNA, the CDR3 is TGTGCCAGTAGTATTCTCGGAGAGGGTAACTATGGCTACACCTTC.

To note about this clone: At one of its ends the junction is not consistent with the germline gene, which may arise from a read error. Additional DNA sequences in this sample encode the identical CDR3. The rearrangement joins TRBV7-6 to TRBJ1-6, with 7 bases matching TRBD1. This CDR3 region has 16 residues. The V gene's germline CDR1 is SGHVS and CDR2 FNYEAQ. CDR3 sequence reads: CASSPGQFSYNSPLHF. The DNA for the CDR3 is TGTGCCAGCAGCCCGGGACAGTTCTCCTATAATTCCCCCCTCCACTTT.

V is TRBV13 and J is TRBJ1-2; 9 positions agree with TRBD1. J was trimmed by 8 bases and V by 5 bases; bases with no gene match: 6. CDR1 is PRHDT, CDR2 FYEKMQ, per germline (reference sequence). The length of the CDR3 is 13 residues. This CDR3 is CASSPGTGKGYTF. The CDR3 bases are TGTGCCAGCAGCCCGGGGACAGGGAAAGGCTACACCTTC.

This chain joins TRBV7-2 and TRBJ2-2, with 7 bases fitting TRBD1. Germline loops: CDR1 SGHTA, CDR2 FQGNSA. The CDR3 totals 22 residues. V lost 0 bases, J lost 1 base, and 20 bases stayed unmatched. The CDR3 spells CASSLAPPPLFSGTENTGELFF. CDR3 sequence (DNA): TGTGCCAGCAGCTTAGCCCCACCACCACTTTTCTCCGGGACAGAGAACACCGGGGAGCTGTTTTTT. Full variable domain (rest looked up from reference TRBV7-2 and TRBJ2-2): GAGVSQSPSNKVTEKGKDVELRCDPISGHTALYWYRQSLGQGLEFLIYFQGNSAPDKSGLPSDRFSAERTGGSVSTLTIQRTQQEDSAVYLCASSLAPPPLFSGTENTGELFFGEGSRLTVL.

This chain uses TRBV7-2 with TRBJ2-5, with 14 bases matching TRBD2. The CDR3 runs 17 residues. Trimming at V came to 5 bases and at J to 8 bases, leaving 13 bases not matched to a gene. Germline V CDR1 and CDR2: SGHTA, FQGNSA. CDR3 protein: CASSVSGLAGVKGTQYF. The CDR3 DNA is TGTGCCAGCAGCGTCTCGGGACTAGCGGGAGTAAAAGGTACCCAGTACTTC.

The rearrangement links TRBV6-5 to TRBJ2-7; D not resolved. The CDR3 runs to 12 residues. Between the trimmed V and J ends, which lost 5 bases and 1 base, there was a span of 6 bases. Germline CDR1 reads MNHEY; CDR2 reads SVGAGI. CDR3 sequence (DNA): TGTGCCAGCAGTCCCCTTTCCTACGAGCAGTACTTC. Residues: CASSPLSYEQYF.

This chain links TRBV5-1 with TRBJ1-2; the match to TRBD1 covers 7 bases. The CDR3 covers 13 residues. V lost 3 bases, J lost 3 bases, and 2 bases stayed unmatched. In germline, CDR1 is SGHRS, CDR2 YFSETQ. The CDR3 reads CASSSGTDYGYTF. The CDR3 nucleotides are TGCGCCAGCAGCTCCGGGACAGACTATGGCTACACCTTC.

The chain uses TRBV5-1 and TRBJ2-1, with 16 bases that match TRBD2. This CDR3 region has 20 residues. Germline trimming cut 3 bases from V and 0 bases from J; bases unmatched to any gene: 9. Germline V lookup: CDR1 SGHRS, CDR2 YFSETQ. The CDR3 reads CASSSTGLAGGPGSYNEQFF. In nucleotides, the CDR3 is TGCGCCAGCAGCTCGACGGGACTAGCGGGGGGGCCGGGCTCCTACAATGAGCAGTTCTTC. Full variable domain (rest looked up from reference TRBV5-1 and TRBJ2-1): KAGVTQTPRYLIKTRGQQVTLSCSPISGHRSVSWYQQTPGQGLQFLFEYFSETQRNKGNFPGRFSGRQFSNSRSEMNVSTLELGDSALYLCASSSTGLAGGPGSYNEQFFGPGTRLTVL.

This clone was picked up one time. The chain employs TRBV6-1 and TRBJ1-1; 9 bases align to TRBD1. With 5 bases clipped from V and 0 bases from J, the junction kept 4 bases outside the gene matches. The CDR3 has 15 amino acids. In germline, CDR1 is MNHNS, CDR2 SASEGT. The CDR3 nucleotides are TGTGCCAGCAGTATAGGACAGGGGTTGAACACTGAAGCTTTCTTT. Protein product: CASSIGQGLNTEAFF.

In DNA form, the CDR3 reads TGTGCCACCACGAATGACAGGGGGCGAGGTAATGAGCAGTTCTTC. Its protein is CATTNDRGRGNEQFF. The chain carries TRBV6-1 and TRBJ2-1, with 10 positions matching TRBD1. The CDR3 covers 15 residues. The junction had 13 bases not matched to a gene; V was cut back by 10 bases and J by 7 bases. Germline CDR1 and CDR2: MNHNS and SASEGT.

This clone was counted once. The V call is TRBV20-1, the J call TRBJ2-3; possible D gene TRBD2, 5 bases. CDR3 length: 11 amino acids. V lost 6 bases and J 7 bases, leaving 11 bases between the germline ends. CDR1 and CDR2 from the germline V gene are DFQATT and SNEGSKA (reference sequence). CDR3 DNA sequence: TGCAGTGCCCTGGAGGTTAATACGCAGTATTTT. It codes for CSALEVNTQYF.

In DNA form, the CDR3 reads TGCGCCAGCAGCCAAGGAGGGACTAGCGCATACGAGCAGTACTTC. It specifies CASSQGGTSAYEQYF. This rearrangement joins TRBV4-1 to TRBJ2-7; 10 bases agree with TRBD2. The CDR3 runs 15 residues. Germline-derived CDR1 and CDR2 are MGHRA and YSYEKL. J was trimmed by 4 bases and V by 1 base; bases with no gene match: 4.